Sequencing of this T cell receptor beta chain was carried out in a study of T cell therapy after organ transplantation. Germline CDR1 KGHSH, CDR2 LQKENI. V shed 3 bases and J shed 3 bases, with 6 bases lying between them. CDR3 length equals 13 residues. Of note for this clone: What it binds is not known.

Repertoires were generated with immunoSEQ multiplex PCR, while TCRdb's copy carries only in-frame clones and drops some. The table records 50,000 or so clones, approximately 94% of them present only once. The sequenced sample was CD8+ T cells from blood, obtained before autologous CMV-specific T cell therapy. This chain joins TRBV18 and TRBJ2-1; no clear D. The TCR was taken from a human patient who had received a solid organ transplant and had CMV disease. The DNA for the CDR3 is TGTGCCAGCTCACCGGGGTACTACAATGAGCAGTTCTTC. It specifies CASSPGYYNEQFF.